This is a list of T cell receptor beta chains from one sample in a study of CD8+ T cells in alopecia areata. Only in-frame clones appear in the TCRdb table, and some are missing; sequencing was by immunoSEQ multiplex PCR. The sample yields 110,000 to 150,000 clones, roughly three fifths seen once. The starting material was CD4+ T cells sorted from blood, obtained at week 0. The source of these receptors is a human donor with alopecia areata. The CDR3 runs from the conserved cysteine through the conserved F or W. The D gene is left open where the match is weak. A row's size may be missing; if present it is once, few, many or a size class.

D	V	size	J	DNA	CDR3
TRBD1	TRBV7-9	NA	TRBJ2-5	TGTGCCAGCAGCTATAGGGGACAGGCCATGGGAGAGACCCAGTACTTC	CASSYRGQAMGETQYF
NA	TRBV7-2	NA	TRBJ2-3	TGTGCCAGCAGCTTAGGAGTAGATACGCAGTATTTT	CASSLGVDTQYF
NA	TRBV5-1	NA	TRBJ2-2	TGCGCCAGCAGCTTGGGGTCCGGGGACACCGGGGAGCTGTTTTTT	CASSLGSGDTGELFF
TRBD1	TRBV30	NA	TRBJ1-2	TGTGCCTGGACCGAAAACCCCCGGACAGGAAGACGTGATGGCTACACCTTC	CAWTENPRTGRRDGYTF
NA	TRBV2	NA	TRBJ2-3	TGTGCCAGCAGTCGGGAGTCCGTGGAGCAGTATTTT	CASSRESVEQYF
NA	TRBV30	NA	TRBJ1-1	TGTGCCTGGAGTCCACGTCCCGGACGATTTAAGCAGAGAGTCCCTGAAGCTTTCTTT	CAWSPRPGRFKQRVPEAFF
NA	TRBV12-5	NA	TRBJ1-2	TGTGCTAGTGGTTTGCCGAGGAACTATGGCTACACCTTC	CASGLPRNYGYTF
NA	TRBV23-1	few	TRBJ1-1	TGCGCCAGCAGTCAATCTCCCCCCGGGCAGGGAAAAAAGAACACTGAAGCTTTCTTT	CASSQSPPGQGKKNTEAFF
NA	TRBV10-3	NA	TRBJ2-7	TGTGCCATCAGGGACACCTACGAGCAGTACTTC	CAIRDTYEQYF
NA	TRBV10-3	NA	TRBJ2-7	TGTGCCATCAGAGTTCAGGGGTCCGACGAGCAGTACTTC	CAIRVQGSDEQYF
NA	TRBV15	NA	TRBJ2-1	TGTGCCACCAGCAGAGAAGGAGGGGTGGGTGAGCAGTTCTTC	CATSREGGVGEQFF
NA	TRBV9	NA	TRBJ1-2	TGTGCCAGCAGCGTAGGGACGGGAGGCTACACCTTC	CASSVGTGGYTF
NA	TRBV29-1	NA	TRBJ1-1	TGCAGCGTTTCTGCAGGGGTCGGCACTGAAGCTTTCTTT	CSVSAGVGTEAFF
NA	TRBV9	NA	TRBJ2-2	TGTGCCAGCAGCGTAGTCGGCCTTAGCGTTGGCGGGGAGCTGTTTTTT	CASSVVGLSVGGELFF
NA	TRBV19	few	TRBJ1-3	TGTGCCTCAAGGACCGCGGGGGGGTCTGGAAACACCATATATTTT	CASRTAGGSGNTIYF
TRBD1	TRBV5-1	NA	TRBJ1-5	TGCGCCAGCAGCATAGACAGGGCCCAGCCCCAGCATTTT	CASSIDRAQPQHF
TRBD2	TRBV4-2	NA	TRBJ2-3	TGTGCCAGCAGCCAAGATTGGGCTAGCGGGGGGGCCACAGATACGCAGTATTTT	CASSQDWASGGATDTQYF
NA	TRBV5-1	NA	TRBJ1-1	TGCGCCAGCAGCCCGTTCGAGGACACTGAAGCTTTCTTT	CASSPFEDTEAFF
NA	TRBV5-1	NA	TRBJ2-1	TGCGCCAGCATTTTCAACAATGAGCAGTTCTTC	CASIFNNEQFF
NA	TRBV11-2	NA	TRBJ1-2	TGTGCCAGCAGCCCGTCTACAGGAACCTATGGCTACACCTTC	CASSPSTGTYGYTF
TRBD1	TRBV6-5	NA	TRBJ2-7	TGTGCCAGCAGGTCCCCGGGACAGGGGGCGGAGGAGCAGTACTTC	CASRSPGQGAEEQYF
NA	TRBV4-3	few	TRBJ1-2	TGCGCCAGCAGCCAAGAGACGGGGGCCGCGTATGGCTACACCTTC	CASSQETGAAYGYTF
NA	TRBV19	NA	TRBJ2-2	TGTGCCAGTAGTCGGGGCCCCGGGGAGCTGTTTTTT	CASSRGPGELFF
NA	TRBV9	NA	TRBJ1-1	TGTGCCAGCAGCGTAGACAGTAGAGGCACTGAAGCTTTCTTT	CASSVDSRGTEAFF
NA	TRBV29-1	NA	TRBJ2-5	TGCAGCGTAAAAGGGGGGGAGACCCAGTACTTC	CSVKGGETQYF
TRBD1	TRBV29-1	NA	TRBJ1-5	TGCAGCGTGAGCACCGCCACAGGGGCGCATCAGCCCCAGCATTTT	CSVSTATGAHQPQHF
NA	TRBV11-2	NA	TRBJ2-2	TGTGCCAGCAGCTCCTCTGTCGTGAACACCGGGGAGCTGTTTTTT	CASSSSVVNTGELFF
NA	TRBV6-4	few	TRBJ2-1	TGTGCCAGCAGACAGGGCGCTTCCTACAATGAGCAGTTCTTC	CASRQGASYNEQFF
NA	TRBV20-1	NA	TRBJ1-5	TGCAGTCTGGGGCAAGATCAGCCCCAGCATTTT	CSLGQDQPQHF
TRBD2	TRBV30	NA	TRBJ2-7	TGTGCCTGGAGTGTCGGGGGGAGCTCCTACGAGCAGTACTTC	CAWSVGGSSYEQYF
NA	TRBV30	once	TRBJ1-1	TGTGCCTGGAGTGTAGTAGGAAACACTGAAGCTTTCTTT	CAWSVVGNTEAFF
NA	TRBV14	NA	TRBJ2-7	TGTGCCAGCAGCCAAGTGCTGGGGGCGCAGGGGCAGTACTTC	CASSQVLGAQGQYF
NA	TRBV2	NA	TRBJ1-2	TGTGCCAGCAGGAGGGTCACAGGGTTTAGTGGCTACACCTTC	CASRRVTGFSGYTF
TRBD2	TRBV28	NA	TRBJ2-7	TGTGCCAGCAGTGGGACTAGCGGGGGGTCCTACGAGCAGTACTTC	CASSGTSGGSYEQYF
TRBD2	TRBV5-1	NA	TRBJ2-3	TGCGCCAGCAGCCAACAAACTAGCGGGGGGAGCACAGATACGCAGTATTTT	CASSQQTSGGSTDTQYF
NA	TRBV7-2	NA	TRBJ2-7	TGTGCCAGCAGCCCCCCGGCCGCAAATCGGGGGGAGCAGTACTTC	CASSPPAANRGEQYF
NA	TRBV9	NA	TRBJ2-1	TGTGCCAGCAGCGTCCGCAGCAACTCCTACAATGAGCAGTTCTTC	CASSVRSNSYNEQFF
TRBD2	TRBV29-1	NA	TRBJ2-3	TGCAGCGTTTTAGCGGGGGCCCTCTCTAGAGGGGGCACAGATACGCAGTATTTT	CSVLAGALSRGGTDTQYF
NA	TRBV27	NA	TRBJ2-1	TGTGCCAGCAGTTTCTGGGACTCCTACAATGAGCAGTTCTTC	CASSFWDSYNEQFF
NA	TRBV7-2	once	TRBJ1-5	TGTGCCAGCAGCTGGGCGGCAGGTCGTACGGTTGGCAATCAGCCCCAGCATTTT	CASSWAAGRTVGNQPQHF